The 20 T cell receptor beta chains in this list originate from one sample, sequenced in a study of cytomegalovirus exposure and HLA in healthy donors. Amplification used 60 Vbeta primers and 13 Jbeta primers. Some clones are missing from TCRdb's copy, which holds only in-frame ones; the method was immunoSEQ multiplex PCR. This table has about 190,000 clones, under 85% appearing once. The sequencing sample was made of PBMCs. The source of these receptors is a woman aged 50 to 60 in good health and CMV-seropositive.

This clone has only a few counts. The rearrangement links TRBV27 to TRBJ1-1; the match to TRBD1 covers 8 bases. Germline-derived CDR1 and CDR2 are MNHEY and SMNVEV (reference sequence). CDR3 length equals 16 residues. The J segment lost 0 bases and the V segment lost 6 bases, leaving 9 bases of the junction unmatched. The CDR3, as DNA: TGTGCCAGCAGCTGGGACAGGAGGACTTTGAACACTGAAGCTTTCTTT. It translates to CASSWDRRTLNTEAFF.

The V and J genes are TRBV6-5 and TRBJ1-1, with 7 bases fitting TRBD1. Germline V gene lookup returns CDR1 MNHEY and CDR2 SVGAGI. V gave up 8 bases and J gave up 2 bases; unmatched junction bases: 8. This CDR3 is 14 amino acids long. The chain's CDR3 is CASLKGASNTEAFF. CDR3 nucleotides: TGTGCCAGCCTTAAGGGGGCTAGTAACACTGAAGCTTTCTTT.

This clone was found once. The V gene is TRBV9, the J gene TRBJ2-1; 8 nucleotides align to TRBD1. The CDR3 runs to 14 residues. J was trimmed by 6 bases and V by 3 bases; bases with no gene match: 5. Germline V gene lookup returns CDR1 SGDLS and CDR2 YYNGEE. The CDR3 is CASSAGTGVNEQFF. The CDR3, as DNA: TGTGCCAGCAGCGCCGGGACAGGTGTCAATGAGCAGTTCTTC.

This clone has just a few counts. The rearrangement uses TRBV7-2 and TRBJ2-1; TRBD2 aligns across 9 bases. V was pared by 1 base and J by 15 bases, with 10 bases of the junction left unmatched. CDR1 is SGHTA and CDR2 is FQGNSA in the germline V gene. This CDR3 spans 14 amino acids. The CDR3 sequence: CASSLGLRGGILFF. The DNA for the CDR3 is TGTGCCAGCAGCTTAGGGTTGCGGGGGGGCATATTGTTCTTC.

A few counts support this clone. V gene TRBV28 combines with J gene TRBJ1-1; 7 positions match TRBD1. This CDR3 contains 14 residues. Germline trimming cut 6 bases from V and 0 bases from J; bases unmatched to any gene: 4. Germline V lookup: CDR1 MDHEN, CDR2 SYDVKM. The CDR3 loop reads CASSQQGMNTEAFF. The CDR3 DNA follows: TGTGCCAGCAGCCAACAGGGGATGAACACTGAAGCTTTCTTT.

This rearrangement joins TRBV5-1 to TRBJ1-2, with a tentative D call TRBD1 (6 bases). V dropped 0 bases and J dropped 4 bases, with 7 bases sitting between them. Germline loops: CDR1 SGHRS, CDR2 YFSETQ. This CDR3 has 13 amino acids. The CDR3 DNA follows: TGCGCCAGCAGCTTGGGGGACATCTATGGCTACACCTTC. Translating it yields CASSLGDIYGYTF.

The chain combines TRBV18 with TRBJ2-1, with 9 bases that match TRBD2. CDR1 KGHSH and CDR2 LQKENI come from the germline V gene. The trim removed 3 bases at V and 2 bases at J, leaving 8 bases unmatched. The CDR3 totals 17 residues. This CDR3 reads CASSPLTSGVTYNEQFF. The CDR3 nucleotides read TGTGCCAGCTCACCTCTGACTAGCGGTGTTACCTACAATGAGCAGTTCTTC.

The chain has TRBV27 and TRBJ1-1; D uncertain. The CDR3 totals 15 residues. CDR1 MNHEY and CDR2 SMNVEV come from the germline V gene (reference sequence). The V and J ends lost 0 bases and 1 base respectively, with 9 bases between them. In DNA, the CDR3 is TGTGCCAGCAGTTTATCGTGGGCGGGGAACACTGAAGCTTTCTTT. This encodes CASSLSWAGNTEAFF.

This chain joins TRBV5-6 and TRBJ1-1, with D uncertain. V was cut by 3 bases and J by 5 bases, with 11 bases left in between. The CDR3 consists of 13 residues. CDR1 is SGHDT and CDR2 is YYEEEE in the germline V gene. CDR3 amino acids: CASSSAGGTEAFF. The CDR3 DNA is TGTGCCAGCAGCTCCGCGGGAGGAACTGAAGCTTTCTTT. The whole variable domain, filled in from reference TRBV5-6 and TRBJ1-1, reads DAGVTQSPTHLIKTRGQQVTLRCSPKSGHDTVSWYQQALGQGPQFIFQYYEEEERQRGNFPDRFSGHQFPNYSSELNVNALLLGDSALYLCASSSAGGTEAFFGQGTRLTVV.

Comments on this clone: Other nucleotide sequences in the sample specify the same CDR3. The chain combines TRBV7-2 with TRBJ1-1; D unresolved. The CDR3 spans 13 residues. Germline CDR1 and CDR2: SGHTA and FQGNSA. Trimming left V 4 bases short and J 0 bases short, with 6 bases between. The CDR3 spells CASSSQMNTEAFF. CDR3 DNA sequence: TGTGCCAGCAGCTCACAGATGAACACTGAAGCTTTCTTT.

The CDR3 is CAWSAGQANQQYF. In DNA form, the CDR3 reads TGTGCCTGGAGTGCTGGACAGGCTAATCAGCAGTACTTC. The chain links TRBV30 to TRBJ2-7; TRBD1 aligns across 7 bases. This CDR3 has 13 residues. CDR1 is GTSNPN, CDR2 SVGIG, per germline (reference sequence). The V and J ends lost 1 base and 8 bases, in that order; junction bases with no gene match: 8.

The V and J genes are TRBV10-3 and TRBJ1-6; D ambiguous. CDR1 and CDR2 (germline): ENHRY, SYGVKD. V gave up 4 bases and J gave up 8 bases, with 9 bases separating them. CDR3 length equals 13 residues. CDR3 sequence: CAISGQPDSPLHF. The CDR3 coding sequence is TGTGCCATCAGTGGACAACCGGATTCACCCCTCCACTTT.

The chain carries TRBV11-3 and TRBJ2-1; maybe TRBD2 (6 bases). The V end was cut by 5 bases, the J end by 9 bases, with 14 bases between. This CDR3 contains 13 residues. Germline V lookup: CDR1 SGHNT, CDR2 YENEEA. The CDR3: CASSLPGEVEQFF. CDR3 DNA: TGTGCCAGCAGCCTTCCCGGGGAGGTTGAGCAGTTCTTC.

J is TRBJ2-7 and V is TRBV11-2; TRBD1 matches 7 bases. This CDR3 spans 17 amino acids. Per the germline V gene, CDR1 is SGHAT and CDR2 is FQNNGV. Trimming at V came to 2 bases and at J to 3 bases, leaving 13 bases not matched to a gene. CDR3 sequence: CASSLRDGRDRDYEQYF. The CDR3 DNA reads TGTGCCAGCAGCTTACGCGACGGGCGTGACAGGGACTACGAGCAGTACTTC.

The chain is built from TRBV9 and TRBJ1-4; D ambiguous. V was pared by 0 bases and J by 3 bases, with 6 bases between. CDR1 and CDR2 (germline): SGDLS, YYNGEE. This CDR3 has 14 amino acids. The CDR3 nucleotides are TGTGCCAGCAGCGTAGATAGTGCTAATGAAAAACTGTTTTTT. Translating it yields CASSVDSANEKLFF.

V and J are TRBV27 and TRBJ2-5, with TRBD2 as a possible D gene (5 bases). CDR1 is MNHEY, CDR2 SMNVEV, per germline (reference sequence). This CDR3 has 14 residues. Trimming cost V 6 bases and J 10 bases, with 21 bases left between them. The CDR3 sequence is CASRPTASGKGQYF. The CDR3 DNA follows: TGTGCCAGCAGACCAACAGCGTCCGGGAAGGGCCAGTACTTC.

The rearrangement links TRBV4-1 to TRBJ2-3, with a weak D call TRBD1 (6 bases). V lost 2 bases, J lost 4 bases, and 19 bases lay in between. The V gene's germline CDR1 is MGHRA and CDR2 YSYEKL. This CDR3 region has 17 residues. The CDR3: CASSQLTQGVSADTQYF. The CDR3 nucleotides read TGCGCCAGCAGCCAATTGACACAGGGCGTAAGCGCAGATACGCAGTATTTT.

The V call is TRBV19, the J call TRBJ1-1; a weak D match, TRBD1 (6 bases). The germline CDR1 and CDR2 sequences are LNHDA and SQIVND (reference sequence). There are 14 residues in the CDR3. V was pared by 5 bases and J by 1 base, with 11 bases between. The CDR3 DNA reads as TGTGCCAGTAGTTGGCAGGGGAGGAACACTGAAGCTTTCTTT. As protein: CASSWQGRNTEAFF.

V gene TRBV4-1 combines with J gene TRBJ2-1; 9 positions match TRBD1. This CDR3 is 17 amino acids long. The ends lost 2 bases at V and 6 bases at J; junction bases unmatched: 11. The germline V gene encodes CDR1 MGHRA and CDR2 YSYEKL. CDR3 sequence reads: CASSQYQTGGLGNEQFF. The CDR3, as DNA: TGCGCCAGCAGCCAATACCAGACAGGGGGGTTGGGCAATGAGCAGTTCTTC.

The chain is built from TRBV7-6 and TRBJ2-1, with TRBD2 as a possible D gene (6 bases). Germline CDR1 SGHVS, CDR2 FNYEAQ. This CDR3 spans 15 amino acids. The ends were cut back, 5 bases at V and 4 bases at J, with 15 bases in the middle. The CDR3 region is CASSATLGRYNEQFF. The CDR3, as DNA: TGTGCCAGCAGCGCCACGCTAGGGAGGTACAATGAGCAGTTCTTC.